This TCR beta chain was identified during a study of CD8+ T cells in alopecia areata. Broader study findings: Scalp samples also yield sequences from resident alphabeta T cells of normal skin.

Sequencing templates came from extracted RNA that was reverse transcribed into cDNA. Clones were read by immunoSEQ multiplex PCR, and TCRdb kept only the in-frame ones, dropping some. The sample lists about 270,000 clones; around three fifths were seen once. Germline-derived CDR1 and CDR2 are MNHEY and SVGAGI. The CDR3 totals 11 residues. Between the trimmed V and J ends, which lost 9 bases and 6 bases, there was a span of 12 bases. Treatment described: oral pan-JAK inhibitor, 5-10 mg twice daily. Of note for this clone: Its cognate antigen is unknown.

This rearrangement joins TRBV6-5 to TRBJ2-7; possibly TRBD1 for D (7 bases). Sample: CD4+ T cells sorted from blood, taken at roughly week 53, from a patient treated with tofacitinib. This clonotype was obtained from a human donor with alopecia areata. The CDR3 region has the DNA TGTGCCAGTAACAGGGGAGGCGAGCAGTACTTC. The encoded protein is CASNRGGEQYF.